Listed here are 30 T cell receptor beta chains from one sample, sequenced in a study of OX40 agonist ivuxolimab in advanced cancers. The library was produced with the immunoSEQ multiplex PCR assay. TCRdb mirrors the immuneACCESS table, restricted to in-frame sequences. Some clones are absent from its copies; in checked studies, under half trace to an unresolved V gene, and the reason for the others is unknown. The sample profile shows about 37,000 clones; approximately 80% of them were found once. Together, the top ten hold roughly a fifth of the sample. Sequencing was performed on CD4+ or CD8+ T cells sorted from blood, taken in a trial of the OX40 agonist ivuxolimab. The receptor source for this set is an adult with an advanced solid tumor such as melanoma, head and neck, liver or kidney cancer.

The genes are TRBV4-1 and TRBJ2-2; maybe TRBD1 (5 bases). CDR1 and CDR2 from the germline V gene are MGHRA and YSYEKL. Trimming took off 1 base at V and 3 bases at J, with 18 bases between the two ends. This CDR3 has 18 residues. CDR3 sequence reads: CASSQGRAVKGYTGELFF. CDR3 in DNA: TGCGCCAGCAGCCAAGGGCGCGCGGTTAAGGGGTACACCGGGGAGCTGTTTTTT.

The V gene is TRBV18, the J gene TRBJ1-4, with 7 nucleotides matching TRBD1. After removal of 5 bases from V and 6 bases from J, the junction contained 12 bases not matched to a gene. CDR1 is KGHSH and CDR2 is LQKENI in the germline V gene. The CDR3 runs 16 residues. DNA for the CDR3: TGTGCCAGCTCAGGCGCCGGACAGGCAGGATATGAAAAACTGTTTTTT. Its protein is CASSGAGQAGYEKLFF. Using reference TRBV18 and TRBJ1-4 for the parts outside the CDR3, the full variable domain is NAGVMQNPRHLVRRRGQEARLRCSPMKGHSHVYWYRQLPEEGLKFMVYLQKENIIDESGMPKERFSAEFPKEGPSILRIQQVVRGDSAAYFCASSGAGQAGYEKLFFGSGTQLSVL.

The chain is built from TRBV4-3 and TRBJ2-7; tentative D call: TRBD1 (6 bases). V was pared by 1 base and J by 3 bases, with 13 bases between. The CDR3 totals 15 residues. Germline assignment: CDR1 LGHNA and CDR2 YSLEER. The CDR3 sequence: CASSQADSESYEQYF. For the CDR3, the DNA is TGCGCCAGCAGCCAAGCGGACAGTGAGAGCTACGAGCAGTACTTC.

The CDR3 loop reads CASNNGSSYEQYF. The CDR3 nucleotides read TGTGCCAGCAACAACGGGTCCTCCTACGAGCAGTACTTC. The genes are TRBV7-3 and TRBJ2-7; D is uncertain. Germline V gives CDR1 SGHTA, CDR2 FQGTGA. The CDR3 spans 13 residues. The V and J ends lost 7 bases and 0 bases respectively, with 10 bases between them.

A word on this clone: The identical CDR3 is also encoded by other nucleotide sequences in the sample. The rearrangement uses TRBV7-9 and TRBJ1-4; D remains unclear. Germline assignment: CDR1 SEHNR and CDR2 FQNEAQ (reference sequence). Trimming left V 3 bases short and J 0 bases short, with 8 bases between. The CDR3 extends over 15 amino acids. The CDR3 region is CASSFPSTTNEKLFF. The CDR3 region has the DNA TGTGCCAGCAGCTTCCCGTCAACAACTAATGAAAAACTGTTTTTT.

V and J are TRBV11-2 and TRBJ1-6, with no clear D. The CDR3 runs 11 residues. Trimming took 1 base from V and 10 from J, leaving 2 bases between them. Germline V gives CDR1 SGHAT, CDR2 FQNNGV. The CDR3 is CASSLGSPLHF. For the CDR3, the DNA is TGTGCCAGCAGCTTAGGATCACCCCTCCACTTT.

The chain uses TRBV6-6 and TRBJ2-1; possibly TRBD1 for D (5 bases). CDR1 MNHNY and CDR2 SVGAGI come from the germline V gene (reference sequence). The CDR3 spans 14 residues. Trimming shortened V by 6 bases and J by 0 bases, and 9 bases separated the two germline ends. The CDR3 sequence is CASSRQSSYNEQFF. The CDR3 region has the DNA TGTGCCAGCAGCAGACAGAGCTCCTACAATGAGCAGTTCTTC.

This rearrangement joins TRBV10-3 to TRBJ2-3, with TRBD2 matching 8 bases. CDR3 length: 10 residues. The junction had 4 bases not matched to a gene; V was cut back by 10 bases and J by 10 bases. Germline CDR1 reads ENHRY; CDR2 reads SYGVKD. CDR3 DNA: TGTGCCACCAGCGGGGGTTCGCAGTATTTT. This codes for CATSGGSQYF.

This clone was picked up a small number of times. The chain uses TRBV11-2 and TRBJ2-3; 8 bases map to TRBD2. Germline values: CDR1 SGHAT, CDR2 FQNNGV. Trimming took 4 bases from V and 6 from J; bases not matched to a gene: 9. The CDR3 sequence is 15 residues long. The chain's CDR3 is CASSSGLGGPDTQYF. The CDR3 DNA follows: TGTGCCAGCAGCTCGGGACTAGGAGGACCGGATACGCAGTATTTT.

This clone was counted only a few times. The gene calls are TRBV7-2 and TRBJ1-1, with 7 nucleotides matching TRBD1. CDR3 length: 15 residues. Trimming at V came to 5 bases and at J to 2 bases, leaving 8 bases not matched to a gene. Germline values: CDR1 SGHTA, CDR2 FQGNSA. The CDR3 DNA reads TGTGCCAGCAGCAAAGACTACAGGGGCAACACTGAAGCTTTCTTT. Its translation is CASSKDYRGNTEAFF.

The rearrangement links TRBV6-5 to TRBJ2-5; tentative D call: TRBD1 (6 bases). Germline V CDR1 and CDR2: MNHEY, SVGAGI. V was cut by 2 bases and J by 2 bases, with 15 bases left in between. CDR3 length: 16 amino acids. CDR3 protein: CASSYREQGAQETQYF. As DNA, the CDR3 is TGTGCCAGCAGTTACCGTGAACAGGGAGCTCAAGAGACCCAGTACTTC.

The gene calls are TRBV7-8 and TRBJ2-1; D possibly matches TRBD1 or TRBD2 (5 bases each). The V end was cut by 5 bases, the J end by 4 bases, with 12 bases between. The CDR3 runs to 14 residues. Per germline, CDR1 SGHVS and CDR2 FQNEAQ. The CDR3 spells CASSLRGPYNEQFF. CDR3 sequence (DNA): TGTGCCAGCAGCCTAAGGGGACCATACAATGAGCAGTTCTTC.

This clone was seen a handful of times. The CDR3 sequence is CSVVAGITGELFF. In DNA form, the CDR3 reads TGCAGCGTTGTGGCCGGAATCACCGGGGAGCTGTTTTTT. The chain joins TRBV29-1 to TRBJ2-2, with D hard to call. CDR1 is SQVTM, CDR2 ANQGSEA, per germline. This CDR3 contains 13 residues. V lost 4 bases and J lost 4, with 10 bases in between.

V is TRBV7-6 and J is TRBJ2-3; D could derive from TRBD1 or TRBD2 (5 bases each). The germline V gene encodes CDR1 SGHVS and CDR2 FNYEAQ. The germline V and J ends were trimmed by 3 bases and 0 bases, with 10 bases remaining between them. The CDR3 runs to 15 residues. The CDR3 bases are TGTGCCAGCAGCTTGGGGACCCCCAGCACAGATACGCAGTATTTT. Encoded protein: CASSLGTPSTDTQYF.

The chain couples TRBV10-3 to TRBJ2-7; D remains ambiguous. The CDR3 is made up of 12 amino acids. V lost 3 bases to trimming and J lost 4 bases, with 7 bases between them. In germline, CDR1 is ENHRY, CDR2 SYGVKD. The CDR3 nucleotides read TGTGCCATCAGTGAAGGGAATTACGAGCAGTACTTC. As protein: CAISEGNYEQYF.

V and J are TRBV28 and TRBJ1-1; D perhaps matches TRBD1 (5 bases). CDR3 length: 14 amino acids. Trimming removed 7 bases at V and 11 bases at J, with 23 bases between. CDR1 and CDR2 (germline): MDHEN, SYDVKM. In DNA, the CDR3 is TGTGCCAGCAACATTGCGACAGCTCTACGCGGGGCTTTCTTT. This codes for CASNIATALRGAFF.

The genes are TRBV6-5 and TRBJ1-1, with D maybe TRBD1 (5 bases). V lost 2 bases, J lost 4 bases, and 8 bases lay in between. The CDR3 is made up of 13 amino acids. CDR1 and CDR2 from the germline V gene are MNHEY and SVGAGI. CDR3 protein: CASSYAGTTEAFF. The CDR3 DNA sequence: TGTGCCAGCAGTTACGCAGGGACCACTGAAGCTTTCTTT.

This sequence joins TRBV6-6 and TRBJ1-5, with D perhaps matching TRBD1 (5 bases). The V gene lost 6 bases and the J gene lost 8 bases, with 14 bases spanning the gap. This CDR3 comprises 13 residues. Germline values: CDR1 MNHNY, CDR2 SVGAGI (reference sequence). The CDR3 is CASSLRGIEPQHF. In DNA form, the CDR3 reads TGTGCCAGCAGCCTCCGGGGGATCGAGCCCCAGCATTTT.

The chain employs TRBV7-2 and TRBJ2-3; 11 bases are shared with TRBD2. Trimming at V came to 2 bases and at J to 3 bases, leaving 4 bases not matched to a gene. The V gene's germline CDR1 is SGHTA and CDR2 FQGNSA. CDR3 length equals 16 residues. CDR3 sequence (DNA): TGTGCCAGCAGCTTATTAGCGGGGGGGCCGACAGATACGCAGTATTTT. This encodes CASSLLAGGPTDTQYF.

This chain joins TRBV7-2 and TRBJ2-3, with D possibly matching TRBD1 (6 bases). The CDR3 is made up of 13 amino acids. The ends were cut back, 1 base at V and 4 bases at J, with 6 bases in the middle. Per germline, CDR1 SGHTA and CDR2 FQGNSA. This CDR3 reads CASSLDRADTQYF. CDR3 nucleotides: TGTGCCAGCAGCTTAGACAGGGCAGATACGCAGTATTTT.

This chain uses TRBV15 with TRBJ2-7; TRBD1 aligns across 7 bases. The CDR3 length is 14 residues. The germline gives CDR1 LNHNV, CDR2 YYDKDF (reference sequence). J gave up 6 bases and V 4 bases, and 9 bases lay outside the gene matches. The CDR3 region has the DNA TGTGCCACCAGCAAAGACAGGGTAGCGTCCGAGCAGTACTTC. As protein: CATSKDRVASEQYF.

In this sample, this clone turned up once. The chain couples TRBV4-1 to TRBJ2-7, with 8 bases identical to TRBD2. The CDR3 has 17 residues. The ends lost 0 bases at V and 2 bases at J; junction bases unmatched: 9. Germline V gene sequence: CDR1 MGHRA, CDR2 YSYEKL. The CDR3 DNA reads as TGCGCCAGCAGCCAAGAAGAACTAACGGGAGGGCCCTACGAGCAGTACTTC. Amino acids: CASSQEELTGGPYEQYF.

The chain has TRBV6-6 and TRBJ2-7; maybe TRBD1 (7 bases). The V end lost 6 bases, the J end lost 6 bases, and 21 bases lay between the germline ends. Germline V CDR1 and CDR2: MNHNY, SVGAGI (reference sequence). The CDR3 has 15 residues. The CDR3 DNA reads as TGTGCCAGCAGCGATGGTGCAGGGGGGTTTACCGAGCAGTACTTC. Its translation: CASSDGAGGFTEQYF.

This chain uses TRBV5-1 with TRBJ1-2, with D perhaps matching TRBD1 (5 bases). This CDR3 spans 13 amino acids. Germline assignment: CDR1 SGHRS and CDR2 YFSETQ. The germline V and J ends were trimmed by 7 bases and 3 bases, with 13 bases remaining between them. This CDR3 is CASEPGPHYGYTF. The CDR3 DNA is TGCGCCAGCGAACCGGGGCCCCACTATGGCTACACCTTC.

The chain recombines TRBV5-1 with TRBJ2-3; D might be TRBD1 or TRBD2, each matching 6 bases. The CDR3 runs to 13 residues. V lost 0 bases and J lost 5, with 7 bases in between. The V gene's germline CDR1 is SGHRS and CDR2 YFSETQ. The CDR3 nucleotides are TGCGCCAGCAGCTTGGAGGGGGGAGATACGCAGTATTTT. It is translated as CASSLEGGDTQYF.

The gene calls are TRBV7-9 and TRBJ2-5; 7 nucleotides match TRBD1. The CDR3 spans 15 residues. J was trimmed by 3 bases and V by 6 bases; bases with no gene match: 10. Germline CDR1 and CDR2: SEHNR and FQNEAQ (reference sequence). CDR3 coding DNA: TGTGCCAGCAGGCCCATCGACAGGGAAGAAGAGACCCAGTACTTC. Translated: CASRPIDREEETQYF.

V is TRBV15 and J is TRBJ2-7; 9 bases align to TRBD2. Trimming took 2 bases from V and 2 from J; bases not matched to a gene: 4. Per the germline V gene, CDR1 is LNHNV and CDR2 is YYDKDF (reference sequence). The CDR3 length is 15 residues. The CDR3 nucleotides read TGTGCCACCAGCAGATTAGCGGGGGCAACCTACGAGCAGTACTTC. The encoded protein is CATSRLAGATYEQYF. Full variable domain (missing parts from reference TRBV15 and TRBJ2-7): DAMVIQNPRYQVTQFGKPVTLSCSQTLNHNVMYWYQQKSSQAPKLLFHYYDKDFNNEADTPDNFQSRRPNTSFCFLDIRSPGLGDTAMYLCATSRLAGATYEQYFGPGTRLTVT.

The gene calls are TRBV6-6 and TRBJ2-1, with a tentative D call TRBD1 (6 bases). Deletions cut 3 bases from V and 3 bases from J, with 15 bases between. The germline CDR1 and CDR2 sequences are MNHNY and SVGAGI (reference sequence). The CDR3 has 16 amino acids. The DNA of the CDR3 is TGTGCCAGCAGTTATCGCGGACAGACCATCTACAATGAGCAGTTCTTC. It yields the protein CASSYRGQTIYNEQFF.

In this sample, this clone turned up once. This chain links TRBV6-5 with TRBJ1-6; TRBD1 matches 7 bases. The CDR3 extends over 14 amino acids. Germline V lookup: CDR1 MNHEY, CDR2 SVGAGI. Trimming took 4 bases from V and 10 from J; bases not matched to a gene: 7. In nucleotides, the CDR3 is TGTGCCAGCAGTTTGGGAGGGGGCGGATCACCCCTCCACTTT. As protein: CASSLGGGGSPLHF.

The J gene is TRBJ2-2, the V gene TRBV27; no definite D call. Germline CDR1 MNHEY, CDR2 SMNVEV (reference sequence). The CDR3 loop spans 15 amino acids. V dropped 1 base and J dropped 3 bases, with 9 bases sitting between them. The CDR3, as DNA: TGTGCCAGCAGTTTATTGGGCCCGGACACCGGGGAGCTGTTTTTT. Amino acids: CASSLLGPDTGELFF.